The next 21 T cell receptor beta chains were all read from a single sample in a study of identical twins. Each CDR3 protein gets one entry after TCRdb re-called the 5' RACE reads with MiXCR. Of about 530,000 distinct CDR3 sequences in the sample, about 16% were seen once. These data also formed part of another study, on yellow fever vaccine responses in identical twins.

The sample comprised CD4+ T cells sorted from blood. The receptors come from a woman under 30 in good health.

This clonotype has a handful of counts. The DNA for the CDR3 is TGCGCCAGCAGCCAAGATGGGCGCGGGAGGGCAGGAAATGAGCAGTTCTTC. It codes for CASSQDGRGRAGNEQFF. This chain connects TRBV4-1 to TRBJ2-1, with 9 bases aligning to TRBD2. The CDR3 has 17 amino acids. The V and J ends lost 0 bases and 7 bases, in that order; junction bases with no gene match: 10. Germline V gene sequence: CDR1 MGHRA, CDR2 YSYEKL.

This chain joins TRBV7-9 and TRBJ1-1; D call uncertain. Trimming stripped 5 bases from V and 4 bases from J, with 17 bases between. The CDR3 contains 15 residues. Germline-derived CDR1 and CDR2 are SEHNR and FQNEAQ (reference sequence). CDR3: CASSGFKVSGTEAFF. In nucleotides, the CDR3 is TGTGCCAGCAGCGGCTTTAAAGTCTCGGGCACTGAAGCTTTCTTT.

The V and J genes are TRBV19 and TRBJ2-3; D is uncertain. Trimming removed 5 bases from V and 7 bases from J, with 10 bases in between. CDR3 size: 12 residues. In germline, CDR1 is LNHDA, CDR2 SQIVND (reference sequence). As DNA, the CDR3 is TGTGCCAGTAGTTCAGGCCGGAATACGCAGTATTTT. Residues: CASSSGRNTQYF. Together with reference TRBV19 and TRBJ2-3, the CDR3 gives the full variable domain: DGGITQSPKYLFRKEGQNVTLSCEQNLNHDAMYWYRQDPGQGLRLIYYSQIVNDFQKGDIAEGYSVSREKKESFPLTVTSAQKNPTAFYLCASSSGRNTQYFGPGTRLTVL.

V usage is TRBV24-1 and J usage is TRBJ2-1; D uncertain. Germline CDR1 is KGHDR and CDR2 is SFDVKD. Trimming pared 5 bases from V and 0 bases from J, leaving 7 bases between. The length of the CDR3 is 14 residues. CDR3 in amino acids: CATSVPGSYNEQFF. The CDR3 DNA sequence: TGTGCCACCAGTGTTCCCGGCTCCTACAATGAGCAGTTCTTC.

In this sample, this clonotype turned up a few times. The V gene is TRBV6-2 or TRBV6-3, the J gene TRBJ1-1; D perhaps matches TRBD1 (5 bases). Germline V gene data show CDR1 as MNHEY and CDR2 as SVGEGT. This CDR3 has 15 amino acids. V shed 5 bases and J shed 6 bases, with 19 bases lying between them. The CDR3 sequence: CASSPLAGSSPEAFF. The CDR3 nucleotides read TGTGCCAGCAGTCCCCTGGCAGGGAGTAGTCCTGAAGCTTTCTTT.

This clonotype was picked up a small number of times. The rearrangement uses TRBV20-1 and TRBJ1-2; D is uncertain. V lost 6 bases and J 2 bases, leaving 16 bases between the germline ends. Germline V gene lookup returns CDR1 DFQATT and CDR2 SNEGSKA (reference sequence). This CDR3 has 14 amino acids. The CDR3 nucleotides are TGCAGTGCCCCTTCCCGGCGGCAGAACTATGGCTACACCTTC. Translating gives CSAPSRRQNYGYTF.

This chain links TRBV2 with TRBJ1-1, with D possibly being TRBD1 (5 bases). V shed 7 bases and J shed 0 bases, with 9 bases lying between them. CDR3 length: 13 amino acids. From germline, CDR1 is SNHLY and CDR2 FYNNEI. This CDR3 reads CASTTGVNTEAFF. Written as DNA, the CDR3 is TGTGCCAGCACCACGGGGGTGAACACTGAAGCTTTCTTT. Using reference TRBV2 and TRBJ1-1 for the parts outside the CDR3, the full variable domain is EPEVTQTPSHQVTQMGQEVILRCVPISNHLYFYWYRQILGQKVEFLVSFYNNEISEKSEIFDDQFSVERPDGSNFTLKIRSTKLEDSAMYFCASTTGVNTEAFFGQGTRLTVV.

CDR3 loop: CASSPHRSGNTIYF. The CDR3 coding sequence is TGTGCCAGCAGCCCCCACAGAAGTGGAAACACCATATATTTT. The V gene is TRBV7-2, the J gene TRBJ1-3; D ambiguous. In germline, CDR1 is SGHTA, CDR2 FQGNSA. The V and J ends lost 5 bases and 3 bases respectively, with 11 bases between them. CDR3 length: 14 amino acids. The full variable domain, rest sourced from reference TRBV7-2 and TRBJ1-3, is GAGVSQSPSNKVTEKGKDVELRCDPISGHTALYWYRQSLGQGLEFLIYFQGNSAPDKSGLPSDRFSAERTGGSVSTLTIQRTQQEDSAVYLCASSPHRSGNTIYFGEGSWLTVV.

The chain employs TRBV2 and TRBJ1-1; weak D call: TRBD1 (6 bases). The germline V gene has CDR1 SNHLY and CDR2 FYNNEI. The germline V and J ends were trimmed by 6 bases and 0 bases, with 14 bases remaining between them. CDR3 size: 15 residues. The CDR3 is CASRKGDTLNTEAFF. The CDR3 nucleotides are TGTGCCAGCAGGAAAGGGGACACCTTGAACACTGAAGCTTTCTTT.

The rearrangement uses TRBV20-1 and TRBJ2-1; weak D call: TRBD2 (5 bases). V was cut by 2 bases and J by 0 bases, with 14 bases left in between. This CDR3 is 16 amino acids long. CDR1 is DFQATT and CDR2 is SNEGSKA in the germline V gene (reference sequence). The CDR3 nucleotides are TGCAGTGCTAGACGGGGTGTGGGCGGCTCCTACAATGAGCAGTTCTTC. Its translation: CSARRGVGGSYNEQFF.

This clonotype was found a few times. This CDR3 is CASSHPEPGRYTEAFF. The CDR3 region has the DNA TGCGCCAGCAGCCACCCTGAACCAGGAAGATATACTGAAGCTTTCTTT. J is TRBJ1-1 and V is TRBV4-1; D not resolved. In germline, CDR1 is MGHRA, CDR2 YSYEKL. CDR3 length equals 16 residues. V dropped 3 bases and J dropped 5 bases, with 19 bases sitting between them.

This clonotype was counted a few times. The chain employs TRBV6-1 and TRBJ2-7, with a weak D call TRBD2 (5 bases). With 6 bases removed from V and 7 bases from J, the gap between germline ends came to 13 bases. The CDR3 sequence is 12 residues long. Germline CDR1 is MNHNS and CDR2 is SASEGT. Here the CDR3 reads CASRELGTEQYF. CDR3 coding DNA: TGTGCCAGCAGGGAACTAGGAACTGAGCAGTACTTC.

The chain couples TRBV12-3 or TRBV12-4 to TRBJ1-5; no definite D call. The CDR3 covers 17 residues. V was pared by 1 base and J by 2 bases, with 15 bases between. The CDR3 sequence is CASSLVGWVIGNQPQHF. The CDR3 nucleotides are TGTGCCAGCAGTTTAGTTGGTTGGGTAATCGGCAATCAGCCCCAGCATTTT.

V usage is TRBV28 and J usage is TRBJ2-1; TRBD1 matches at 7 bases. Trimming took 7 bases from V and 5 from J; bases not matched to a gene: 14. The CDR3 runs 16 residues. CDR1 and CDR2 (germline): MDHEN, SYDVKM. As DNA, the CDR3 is TGTGCCAGCATGTTCGACAGGGCCCTAAAAAACAATGAGCAGTTCTTC. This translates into CASMFDRALKNNEQFF.

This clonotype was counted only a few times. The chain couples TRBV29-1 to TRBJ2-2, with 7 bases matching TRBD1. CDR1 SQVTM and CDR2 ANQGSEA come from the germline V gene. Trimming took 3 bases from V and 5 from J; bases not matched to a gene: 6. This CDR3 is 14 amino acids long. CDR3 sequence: CSVEGQRGTGELFF. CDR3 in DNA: TGCAGCGTTGAGGGACAGAGAGGGACCGGGGAGCTGTTTTTT.

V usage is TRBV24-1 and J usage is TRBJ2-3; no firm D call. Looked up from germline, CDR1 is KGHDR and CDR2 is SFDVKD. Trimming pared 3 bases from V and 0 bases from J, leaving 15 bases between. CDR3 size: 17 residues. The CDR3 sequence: CATSDPPGSDSTDTQYF. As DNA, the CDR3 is TGTGCCACCAGTGATCCGCCGGGCAGTGACAGCACAGATACGCAGTATTTT.

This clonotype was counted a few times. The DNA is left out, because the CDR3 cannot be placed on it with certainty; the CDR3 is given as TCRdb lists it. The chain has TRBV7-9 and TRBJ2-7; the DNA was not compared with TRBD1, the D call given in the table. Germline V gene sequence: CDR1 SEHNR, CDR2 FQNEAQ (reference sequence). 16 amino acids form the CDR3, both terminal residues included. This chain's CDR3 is CASSLDSGFGQGTVLV.

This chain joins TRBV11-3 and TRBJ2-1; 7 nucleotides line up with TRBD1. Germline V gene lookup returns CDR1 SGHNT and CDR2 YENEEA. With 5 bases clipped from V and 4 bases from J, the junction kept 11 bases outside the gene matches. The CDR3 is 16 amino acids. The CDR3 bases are TGTGCCAGCAGCCCAGGGGTAGGGGGCGCTTACAATGAGCAGTTCTTC. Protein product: CASSPGVGGAYNEQFF.

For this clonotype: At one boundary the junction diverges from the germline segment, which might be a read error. The CDR3 region is CASSEAAPGTDTQYF. CDR3 nucleotide sequence: TGTGCCAGCAGCGAAGCGGCCCCCGGCACAGATACGCAGTATTTT. The chain carries TRBV2 and TRBJ2-3; tentatively, D is TRBD2 (5 bases). The CDR3 length is 15 residues. Germline CDR1 reads SNHLY; CDR2 reads FYNNEI.

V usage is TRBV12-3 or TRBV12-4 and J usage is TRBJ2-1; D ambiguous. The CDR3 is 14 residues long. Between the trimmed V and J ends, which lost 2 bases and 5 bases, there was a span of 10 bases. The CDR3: CASSLFVTDNEQFF. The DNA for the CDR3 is TGTGCCAGCAGTTTATTTGTCACCGACAATGAGCAGTTCTTC.

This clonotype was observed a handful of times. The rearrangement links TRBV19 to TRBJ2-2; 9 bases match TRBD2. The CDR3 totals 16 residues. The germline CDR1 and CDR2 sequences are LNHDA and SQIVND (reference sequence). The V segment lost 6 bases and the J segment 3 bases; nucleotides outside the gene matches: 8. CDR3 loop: CASRRPGLAHTGELFF. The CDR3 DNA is TGTGCCAGTAGAAGACCGGGACTAGCTCACACCGGGGAGCTGTTTTTT.